The present T cell receptor (beta chain) was sequenced within a study of blood T cell repertoires in COVID-19. Here immunoSEQ multiplex PCR was the method, and the copy in TCRdb shows in-frame clones only, minus some. The sample has 73,000 or so clones, about 91% seen once. There are 15 residues in the CDR3. Germline values: CDR1 SNHLY, CDR2 FYNNEI. V lost 6 bases to trimming and J lost 4 bases; unmatched junction nucleotides: 7. This sequence was found in a human donor with active COVID-19. The donor label of this sample is uncertain. The chain recombines TRBV2 with TRBJ2-1; 9 positions agree with TRBD1. The sequenced sample was peripheral blood. The CDR3 coding sequence is TGTGCCAGCAGAGACCGGGACAGGGTGTACAATGAGCAGTTCTTC. Encoded protein: CASRDRDRVYNEQFF.